Sequencing of this T cell receptor beta chain was carried out in a study of CD8 T cells in ankylosing spondylitis (dated by TCRdb to the late 2010s). At the level of the whole study: The study set out to find disease-linked TCR variants by profiling T cell receptor beta repertoires in ankylosing spondylitis patients and healthy donors. The full study cohort comprised 20 to 30 ankylosing spondylitis patients and 85 to 120 healthy donors. Samples of peripheral blood were taken, and for ankylosing spondylitis patients, synovial fluid was collected as well.

Sequencing took place on an Illumina HiSeq 2500. Quantitative 5'-RACE with molecular barcodes was used to prepare TCR beta libraries. The original pipeline was this. Disease-linked TCR variants were identified with a new computational method built on a probabilistic model of VDJ rearrangement. TCRdb reprocessed the public reads (quality trimming at Q25 with fastp, clone calling with MiXCR) and kept in-frame beta chains. One record per CDR3 amino acid sequence lists the most common genes and DNA. TCRdb's processing, not the authors' own work, is the source of the V and J calls. The sample table lists some 140,000 distinct CDR3 sequences, approximately 7.3% of them with a count of one. The biggest ten clones account for 12% of the sample. At least ten counts were recorded for this clonotype. Its antigen is still unknown. Per-base quality was not reported, and no clone a single base away is much larger than it.

Its CDR3 holds 18 amino acids, cysteine through phenylalanine. The kept DNA is CDR3 alone, 54 bases in frame from the first base. From a lookup of the germline V gene, CDR1 and CDR2 are SGHRS and YFSETQ. V was cut back by 2 bases and J by 1 base, leaving a gap of 20 bases between them. Results the study describes overall, beyond this receptor: Some TCR beta motif variants had previously been reported in synovial fluid and blood of reactive arthritis patients, which suggested common disease-initiation mechanisms. A TCR beta motif made up of several highly homologous amino acid variants appeared to be characteristic of blood from ankylosing spondylitis patients. The disease-linked clones had a CD8+ phenotype and were found at relatively low frequencies in peripheral blood. Significant enrichment of the disease-linked clones was reported in matched synovial fluid samples from ankylosing spondylitis patients.

The sequenced sample was blood, either unsorted or a sorted T cell fraction (not recorded which). The receptor was derived from a female donor with ankylosing spondylitis or in good health (not recorded which). Recombination joined TRBV5-1 with TRBJ2-3, and possibly TRBD1, on 7 matching bases. The nucleotide sequence reads as follows: TGCGCCAGCAGCTTTACGGCAGGGGGGAACGTCGGCACAGATACGCAGTATTTT. Its amino acids are CASSFTAGGNVGTDTQYF.